The clone carrying this T cell receptor beta chain showed up just a few times. Its antigen is undetermined. Patients were all untreated before their thyroid surgery. This record belongs to a study of metastatic and nonmetastatic thyroid tumors. Study-level information: A comparison of repertoires was made across blood and tumor or nodule tissue from malignant and benign thyroid patients. Findings of the study overall: It was reportedly found that TCR beta diversity was significantly higher in malignant thyroid tumors than in benign nodules, a difference seen in both blood and tumor samples.

CDR1 is SQVTM and CDR2 is ANQGSEA in the germline V gene. The CDR3 sequence is 15 residues long. Germline trimming cut 4 bases from V and 14 bases from J; bases unmatched to any gene: 16. Authors' analysis steps: Researchers built a distant-metastasis classifier for papillary thyroid cancer that drew on CDR3 differences across clinicopathological groups. Using MiXCR, TCRdb re-called clones from the PCR reads. TCRdb assigned the V and J calls; the authors' analysis was not used. The sample yields about 89,000 clones, around an eighth seen once. The sequence came from a female donor with papillary thyroid cancer or a benign thyroid nodule (not recorded which). Some clones in this sample may be carry-over from other donors' samples. The sequenced sample was tumor tissue. V and J are TRBV29-1 and TRBJ2-1; TRBD2 agrees at 11 bases. The CDR3 is CSVATSGRFPSEKFF. CDR3 nucleotide sequence: TGCAGCGTTGCTACTAGCGGGAGATTCCCCAGCGAGAAGTTCTTC.